This T cell receptor (beta chain) emerged from a study of cytomegalovirus exposure and HLA in healthy donors. Looked up from germline, CDR1 is SGHAT and CDR2 is FQNNGV. The V and J ends lost 5 bases and 5 bases, in that order; junction bases with no gene match: 6. The CDR3 loop spans 14 amino acids. A multiplex PCR was run with 60 Vbeta primers and 13 Jbeta primers. Method: immunoSEQ multiplex PCR; TCRdb's copy keeps in-frame clones and lacks some. The sample lists 200,000 to 250,000 clones; around 80% were seen once. This chain links TRBV11-2 with TRBJ2-7; 10 bases line up with TRBD1. This receptor was identified in a girl aged 2 to 10 in good health and CMV-seronegative. The sequenced sample consisted of PBMCs. The CDR3: CASSPRDRGDEQYF. As DNA, the CDR3 is TGTGCCAGCAGCCCCCGGGACAGGGGCGACGAGCAGTACTTC.